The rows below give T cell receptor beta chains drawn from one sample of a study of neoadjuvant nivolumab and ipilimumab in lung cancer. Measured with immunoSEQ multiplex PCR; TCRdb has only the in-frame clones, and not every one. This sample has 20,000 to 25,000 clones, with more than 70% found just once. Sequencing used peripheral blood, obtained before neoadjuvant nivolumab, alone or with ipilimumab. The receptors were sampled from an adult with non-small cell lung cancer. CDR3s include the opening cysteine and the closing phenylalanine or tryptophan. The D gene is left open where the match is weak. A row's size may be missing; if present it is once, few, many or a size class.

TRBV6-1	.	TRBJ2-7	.	TGTGCCAGCACCAACAGCGGAGACAACATCTACGAGCAGTACTTC	CASTNSGDNIYEQYF
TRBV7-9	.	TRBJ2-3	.	TGTGCCAGCAGCTTACAGCCCGGGGATACGCAGTATTTT	CASSLQPGDTQYF
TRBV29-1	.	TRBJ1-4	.	TGCAGCGTTGAAGCCACAGGGCTAAATCAAGAAAAACTGTTTTTT	CSVEATGLNQEKLFF
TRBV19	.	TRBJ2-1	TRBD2	TGTGCCAGTAAACGACTAGCGGGAGTCGGGGAGCAGTTCTTC	CASKRLAGVGEQFF
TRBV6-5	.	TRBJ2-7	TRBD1	TGTGCCAGCAGTTACCGTCCAGGGGGCCTCTACGAGCAGTACTTC	CASSYRPGGLYEQYF
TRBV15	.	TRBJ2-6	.	TGTGCCACCAGCCCCCGGGACGCCTATAGCTCTGGGGCCAACGTCCTGACTTTC	CATSPRDAYSSGANVLTF
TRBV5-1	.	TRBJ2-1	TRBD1	TGCGCCAGCAGCTTGGACCAGGGGGCATGGAATGAGCAGTTCTTC	CASSLDQGAWNEQFF
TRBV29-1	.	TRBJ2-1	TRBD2	TGCAGCGTTAGCGGGAGCAGCTCCTACAATGAGCAGTTCTTC	CSVSGSSSYNEQFF
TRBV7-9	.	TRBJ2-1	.	TGTGCCAGCGGCCAAAACAATGAGCAGTTCTTC	CASGQNNEQFF
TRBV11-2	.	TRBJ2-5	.	TGTGCCAGCAGCTTAGGGAGCGGCAGAGCACTCCAAGAGACCCAGTACTTC	CASSLGSGRALQETQYF
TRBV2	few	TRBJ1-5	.	TGTGCCAGTACAACGGGGATAGAAGGCAATCAGCCCCAGCATTTT	CASTTGIEGNQPQHF
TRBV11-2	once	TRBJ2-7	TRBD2	TGTGCCAGCAGTTTTAGCGGGAGAGGTTTCGAGCAGTACTTC	CASSFSGRGFEQYF
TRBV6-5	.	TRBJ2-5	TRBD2	TGTGCCAGCAGTTACTCTTCTAGCGGCGAGGAGACCCAGTACTTC	CASSYSSSGEETQYF
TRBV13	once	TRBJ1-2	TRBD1	TGTGCCAGCAGCTCCCTAGGCAGGGGGCCGGTGGATGGCTACACCTTC	CASSSLGRGPVDGYTF
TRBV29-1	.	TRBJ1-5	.	TGCAGCGTTGAAGTAGAAGGACATCAGCCCCAGCATTTT	CSVEVEGHQPQHF
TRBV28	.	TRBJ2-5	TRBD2	TGTGCCAGCAGTTCAACCAATCCCGGACTAGCGGGATACGGGTACTTC	CASSSTNPGLAGYGYF
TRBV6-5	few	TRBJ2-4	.	TGTGCCAGCAGTGCCTCGTGGGGGACCAAAAACATTCAGTACTTC	CASSASWGTKNIQYF
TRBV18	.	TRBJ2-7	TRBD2	TGTGCCAGCTCACCGACTAGCGGGAGGGCCTACGAGCAGTACTTC	CASSPTSGRAYEQYF